What follows are 28 T cell receptor beta chains derived from one specimen sequenced in a study of blood T cell repertoires in COVID-19 (dated by TCRdb to 2018 to 2021). The library came from the immunoSEQ multiplex PCR assay. Imported from immuneACCESS, the table was reduced by TCRdb to in-frame sequences with V and J called. These copies leave out some clones; in studies compared against another copy, an unresolved V gene accounts for under half, and the cause of the remainder is not known. In all, the sample holds approximately 200,000 clones, and roughly four fifths of those were seen once. The top ten hold 12% of the sample. The sample taken for sequencing was PBMCs or T cells enriched from blood (not recorded which). Source of these receptors: a man between 35 and 55 years old who had recovered from COVID-19.

This sequence joins TRBV19 and TRBJ2-2, with D tentatively TRBD1 (6 bases). The CDR3 is made up of 15 amino acids. The germline gives CDR1 LNHDA, CDR2 SQIVND (reference sequence). The V end lost 7 bases, the J end lost 0 bases, and 12 bases lay between the germline ends. CDR3 in DNA: TGTGCCAGTACCATACAGGGTACGAACACCGGGGAGCTGTTTTTT. Encoded protein: CASTIQGTNTGELFF.

V is TRBV19 and J is TRBJ2-7, with 15 bases that match TRBD2. The germline V gene encodes CDR1 LNHDA and CDR2 SQIVND (reference sequence). The J segment lost 7 bases and the V segment lost 5 bases, leaving 6 bases of the junction unmatched. The CDR3 length is 15 residues. CDR3 in DNA: TGTGCCAGTAGTTTCGGACTAGCGGGAGGGCAGGAGCAGTACTTC. Its protein is CASSFGLAGGQEQYF.

J is TRBJ2-7 and V is TRBV5-1, with a possible D match to TRBD2 (6 bases). Looked up from germline, CDR1 is SGHRS and CDR2 is YFSETQ. The CDR3 extends over 14 amino acids. Between the trimmed V and J ends, which lost 8 bases and 3 bases, there was a span of 18 bases. The CDR3 is CASSPGREIYEQYF. CDR3 DNA: TGCGCCAGTTCCCCGGGACGGGAGATCTACGAGCAGTACTTC.

The chain recombines TRBV28 with TRBJ2-1, with 12 bases matching TRBD2. Unmatched junction bases numbered 5, after V lost 5 bases and J lost 6 bases. Looked up from germline, CDR1 is MDHEN and CDR2 is SYDVKM. The CDR3 consists of 15 residues. The CDR3 loop is CASSTLAGGPNEQFF. CDR3 DNA: TGTGCCAGCAGTACCCTAGCGGGAGGGCCCAATGAGCAGTTCTTC.

The sample holds one count of this clone. J is TRBJ1-2 and V is TRBV5-1, with 11 nucleotides matching TRBD1. J was trimmed by 5 bases and V by 3 bases; bases with no gene match: 3. In germline, CDR1 is SGHRS, CDR2 YFSETQ. The CDR3 totals 14 residues. DNA of the CDR3: TGCGCCAGCAGCTCGGGACAGGGGGGATATGGCTACACCTTC. Its protein product is CASSSGQGGYGYTF. The variable domain in full, completed from reference TRBV5-1 and TRBJ1-2, reads KAGVTQTPRYLIKTRGQQVTLSCSPISGHRSVSWYQQTPGQGLQFLFEYFSETQRNKGNFPGRFSGRQFSNSRSEMNVSTLELGDSALYLCASSSGQGGYGYTFGSGTRLTVV.

V is TRBV11-3 and J is TRBJ2-1; 10 bases fit TRBD2. The V and J ends lost 1 base and 9 bases, in that order; junction bases with no gene match: 9. The length of the CDR3 is 16 residues. In germline, CDR1 is SGHNT, CDR2 YENEEA. DNA for the CDR3: TGTGCCAGCAGCTTAGGGGTAGCGGGAGGTCTAAGTGAGCAGTTCTTC. Amino acid sequence: CASSLGVAGGLSEQFF.

This chain connects TRBV7-2 to TRBJ2-3, with 10 bases aligning to TRBD2. Germline V CDR1 and CDR2: SGHTA, FQGNSA. V lost 4 bases to trimming and J lost 4 bases; unmatched junction nucleotides: 11. The CDR3 has 17 residues. CDR3 DNA: TGTGCCAGCAGCTCCAAGCGGAGCGGGAGGGACCCAGATACGCAGTATTTT. Amino acids: CASSSKRSGRDPDTQYF.

This clone was observed a few times. The gene calls are TRBV4-1 and TRBJ1-1; unclear D gene. Germline V gives CDR1 MGHRA, CDR2 YSYEKL. There are 15 residues in the CDR3. Trimming removed 2 bases from V and 0 bases from J, with 10 bases in between. The DNA for the CDR3 is TGCGCCAGCAGCCAACAGACACGCTTGAACACTGAAGCTTTCTTT. Its protein product is CASSQQTRLNTEAFF.

This chain connects TRBV25-1 to TRBJ2-7; 9 nucleotides match TRBD1. Per germline, CDR1 MGHDK and CDR2 SYGVNS. The CDR3 sequence is 15 residues long. The trim removed 3 bases at V and 4 bases at J, leaving 7 bases unmatched. CDR3 bases: TGTGCCAGCAGTGATCCTACAGGGGGCCGATACGAGCAGTACTTC. Translating gives CASSDPTGGRYEQYF.

The gene calls are TRBV5-1 and TRBJ1-5; D may be TRBD1 (6 bases). The CDR3 has 16 residues. Trimming pared 4 bases from V and 0 bases from J, leaving 14 bases between. Germline-derived CDR1 and CDR2 are SGHRS and YFSETQ. The CDR3 reads CASSPGGGLSNQPQHF. Written as DNA, the CDR3 is TGCGCCAGCAGCCCCGGGGGGGGGCTTAGCAATCAGCCCCAGCATTTT.

This clone showed up just a few times. The chain combines TRBV3-1 (or the pseudogene TRBV3-2) with TRBJ1-5, with D unresolved. Germline values: CDR1 LGHDT, CDR2 YNNKEL (reference sequence). This CDR3 spans 13 amino acids. Trimming removed 0 bases from V and 7 bases from J, with 7 bases in between. The CDR3 region is CASSQDIGQPQHF. In DNA form, the CDR3 reads TGTGCCAGCAGCCAAGATATTGGCCAGCCCCAGCATTTT.

The V and J genes are TRBV4-3 and TRBJ2-1, with 8 nucleotides matching TRBD1. There are 19 residues in the CDR3. Germline CDR1 reads LGHNA; CDR2 reads YSLEER. The ends lost 3 bases at V and 6 bases at J; junction bases unmatched: 19. The CDR3 protein is CASSQDPPFGQGQINEQFF. As DNA, the CDR3 is TGCGCCAGCAGCCAGGACCCGCCCTTCGGACAGGGCCAAATCAATGAGCAGTTCTTC.

The chain uses TRBV7-2 and TRBJ1-1; 7 positions agree with TRBD1. CDR3 length: 15 amino acids. V gave up 0 bases and J gave up 11 bases; unmatched junction bases: 12. Germline CDR1 reads SGHTA; CDR2 reads FQGNSA. CDR3 sequence reads: CASSLASQRQGRAFF. The DNA for the CDR3 is TGTGCCAGCAGCTTAGCCTCCCAAAGACAGGGTCGTGCTTTCTTT.

The chain combines TRBV28 with TRBJ2-1; 8 bases line up with TRBD1. Germline CDR1 and CDR2: MDHEN and SYDVKM. CDR3 size: 16 residues. With V trimmed by 1 base and J by 4 bases, 6 bases remained unmatched. DNA for the CDR3: TGTGCCAGCAGTTTATACGGACAGGGCCCTTACAATGAGCAGTTCTTC. Protein sequence: CASSLYGQGPYNEQFF.

This rearrangement joins TRBV9 to TRBJ2-3; D perhaps matches TRBD1 (5 bases). CDR3 length equals 15 residues. The V end lost 2 bases, the J end lost 3 bases, and 13 bases lay between the germline ends. From germline, CDR1 is SGDLS and CDR2 YYNGEE. This CDR3 is CASSVQGFVTDTQYF. The CDR3 DNA reads as TGTGCCAGCAGCGTTCAGGGTTTTGTGACAGATACGCAGTATTTT. The variable domain in full, with the rest retrieved from reference TRBV9 and TRBJ2-3, is DSGVTQTPKHLITATGQRVTLRCSPRSGDLSVYWYQQSLDQGLQFLIQYYNGEERAKGNILERFSAQQFPDLHSELNLSSLELGDSALYFCASSVQGFVTDTQYFGPGTRLTVL.

The chain has TRBV5-4 and TRBJ1-2; TRBD1 matches at 9 bases. The CDR3 consists of 13 residues. From germline, CDR1 is SGHNT and CDR2 YYREEE (reference sequence). Trimming took 5 bases from V and 8 from J; bases not matched to a gene: 7. CDR3 sequence reads: CASRAQGARGYTF. In DNA form, the CDR3 reads TGTGCCAGCAGGGCACAGGGGGCGCGGGGCTACACCTTC.

This rearrangement joins TRBV7-2 to TRBJ1-3; 7 nucleotides match TRBD1. CDR3 size: 16 residues. The germline gives CDR1 SGHTA, CDR2 FQGNSA. Trimming removed 5 bases from V and 3 bases from J; junction bases left unmatched: 10. The CDR3 spells CASSGGGTVLGNTIYF. In DNA, the CDR3 is TGTGCCAGCAGCGGAGGGGGGACAGTCCTTGGAAACACCATATATTTT.

The chain uses TRBV28 and TRBJ1-5; no firm D call. Trimming removed 7 bases at V and 0 bases at J, with 13 bases between. This CDR3 region has 15 residues. The germline V gene encodes CDR1 MDHEN and CDR2 SYDVKM. Here the CDR3 reads CASTVGGSSNQPQHF. The CDR3 DNA sequence: TGTGCCAGCACCGTAGGCGGGAGTAGCAATCAGCCCCAGCATTTT.

The chain is built from TRBV28 and TRBJ2-1, with 11 positions matching TRBD2. The trim removed 2 bases at V and 5 bases at J, leaving 8 bases unmatched. Germline V gene sequence: CDR1 MDHEN, CDR2 SYDVKM. This CDR3 comprises 17 residues. In nucleotides, the CDR3 is TGTGCCAGCAGTTTAGGTCCGGGACTAGCGGAACACAATGAGCAGTTCTTC. This translates into CASSLGPGLAEHNEQFF. Filled out from reference TRBV28 and TRBJ2-1, the complete variable domain reads DVKVTQSSRYLVKRTGEKVFLECVQDMDHENMFWYRQDPGLGLRLIYFSYDVKMKEKGDIPEGYSVSREKKERFSLILESASTNQTSMYLCASSLGPGLAEHNEQFFGPGTRLTVL.

The V call is TRBV14, the J call TRBJ2-1, with 8 bases fitting TRBD1. Germline CDR1 and CDR2: SGHDN and FVKESK. The V and J ends lost 0 bases and 8 bases, in that order; junction bases with no gene match: 9. The CDR3 sequence is 16 residues long. CDR3 residues: CASSQDLARGRDEQFF. The CDR3, as DNA: TGTGCCAGCAGCCAAGATCTTGCCAGGGGGCGGGATGAGCAGTTCTTC.

About this clone: Other DNA variants within this sample encode the same CDR3. The CDR3 region is CASSPGQTNTGELFF. CDR3 DNA sequence: TGCGCCAGCAGCCCGGGACAGACCAACACCGGGGAGCTGTTTTTT. V is TRBV5-1 and J is TRBJ2-2; TRBD1 aligns across 7 bases. J gave up 2 bases and V 4 bases, and 5 bases lay outside the gene matches. CDR3 size: 15 residues. Germline values: CDR1 SGHRS, CDR2 YFSETQ.

V and J are TRBV24-1 and TRBJ1-2; no reliable D call. With 1 base removed from V and 8 bases from J, the gap between germline ends came to 7 bases. The CDR3 loop spans 12 amino acids. The germline CDR1 and CDR2 sequences are KGHDR and SFDVKD. The chain's CDR3 is CATSDFFAGYTF. The CDR3 nucleotides read TGTGCCACCAGTGATTTTTTTGCGGGCTACACCTTC.

The chain combines TRBV6-1 with TRBJ2-1; 9 bases match TRBD2. The germline gives CDR1 MNHNS, CDR2 SASEGT. The CDR3 length is 16 residues. The ends lost 1 base at V and 9 bases at J; junction bases unmatched: 10. The CDR3 here is CASSEVGLAPRSEQFF. CDR3 DNA sequence: TGTGCCAGCAGTGAAGTAGGACTAGCGCCACGGAGTGAGCAGTTCTTC.

The rearrangement links TRBV7-2 to TRBJ2-1; 7 bases align to TRBD1. The CDR3 is made up of 14 amino acids. V shed 7 bases, J shed 5 bases, and the junction held 8 bases outside the gene matches. Germline V gene lookup returns CDR1 SGHTA and CDR2 FQGNSA. CDR3 loop: CASTKGTANNEQFF. In DNA form, the CDR3 reads TGTGCCAGCACAAAGGGGACAGCCAACAATGAGCAGTTCTTC.

The chain joins TRBV12-3 or TRBV12-4 to TRBJ2-1; D call uncertain. The CDR3 is made up of 11 amino acids. Trimming shortened V by 3 bases and J by 12 bases, and 9 bases separated the two germline ends. The CDR3 here is CASSFLSRQFF. The DNA for the CDR3 is TGTGCCAGCAGTTTTTTATCGAGGCAGTTCTTC.

This clone was seen more than once but under ten times. The gene calls are TRBV12-3 or TRBV12-4 and TRBJ2-7; the D is unclear. The CDR3 contains 11 residues. V was shortened by 6 bases and J by 5 bases, with 8 bases between the two germline ends. CDR3 DNA sequence: TGTGCCAGCAGCCCTAGTGACGAGCAGTACTTC. Its translation: CASSPSDEQYF.

This clone was found once. The chain carries TRBV10-3 and TRBJ2-7; TRBD1 might be the D (6 bases). From germline, CDR1 is ENHRY and CDR2 SYGVKD. This CDR3 is built from 17 residues. Trimming left V 2 bases short and J 0 bases short, with 17 bases between. CDR3 nucleotides: TGTGCCATCAGTGAGAGCCAAGGGCAGGGGAGCTCCTACGAGCAGTACGTC. Amino acid sequence: CAISESQGQGSSYEQYV.

The count of this clone is one. The chain couples TRBV6-5 to TRBJ1-5; 7 bases match TRBD1. Unmatched junction bases numbered 5, after V lost 4 bases and J lost 5 bases. Germline loops: CDR1 MNHEY, CDR2 SVGAGI. This CDR3 comprises 14 residues. In DNA form, the CDR3 reads TGTGCCAGCAGTTTACAGGGGTCCCATCAGCCCCAGCATTTT. Translation: CASSLQGSHQPQHF.